Here is one T cell receptor beta chain with its context. PCR employed 60 Vbeta and 13 Jbeta primers. Here immunoSEQ multiplex PCR was the method, and the copy in TCRdb shows in-frame clones only, minus some. The profile shows 100,000 to 150,000 clones, 8% to 9.5% of them singletons. The data stem from a study of cytomegalovirus exposure and HLA in healthy donors. Per germline, CDR1 SGHTS and CDR2 YDEGEE. V shed 2 bases and J shed 7 bases, with 13 bases lying between them. The CDR3 contains 14 residues. The sequenced sample consisted of PBMCs. This sequence was found in a man aged 40-55 years in good health and CMV-seronegative. The chain uses TRBV5-8 and TRBJ2-1; D remains unclear. CDR3: CASSFGQKWNEQFF. CDR3 nucleotides: TGTGCCAGCAGCTTTGGTCAGAAGTGGAATGAGCAGTTCTTC.